Below are 17 T cell receptor beta chains sequenced from a single sample in a study of blood T cell repertoires in COVID-19. Some clones are missing from TCRdb's copy, which holds only in-frame ones; the method was immunoSEQ multiplex PCR. The profile shows around 250,000 clones, around nine tenths of them singletons. Sequenced material: peripheral blood. Receptor source: a woman aged 70-85 years with active or convalescent COVID-19.

The chain carries TRBV19 and TRBJ2-7, with TRBD1 as a possible D gene (6 bases). The CDR3 has 13 amino acids. Trimming removed 7 bases at V and 2 bases at J, with 12 bases between. Germline V lookup: CDR1 LNHDA, CDR2 SQIVND (reference sequence). The CDR3 DNA reads as TGTGCCAGTACCCAGCCAGGGGCCTACGAGCAGTACTTC. Its translation: CASTQPGAYEQYF.

The chain is built from TRBV28 and TRBJ2-3; 7 bases line up with TRBD2. The V segment lost 5 bases and the J segment 1 base; nucleotides outside the gene matches: 9. The CDR3 consists of 16 residues. CDR1 is MDHEN and CDR2 is SYDVKM in the germline V gene. CDR3 amino acids: CASSPPSGDRTDTQYF. As DNA, the CDR3 is TGTGCCAGCAGTCCCCCCAGCGGGGACCGCACAGATACGCAGTATTTT.

Turning to this clone: This specimen includes other DNA sequences encoding the same CDR3. The chain combines TRBV9 with TRBJ1-2; 11 positions match TRBD1. This CDR3 has 15 amino acids. CDR1 and CDR2 from the germline V gene are SGDLS and YYNGEE. V lost 1 base to trimming and J lost 3 bases; unmatched junction nucleotides: 2. The CDR3 nucleotides are TGTGCCAGCAGCGTATCGGGACAGGGGGACTATGGCTACACCTTC. Translating it yields CASSVSGQGDYGYTF.

This chain links TRBV6-1 with TRBJ2-3, with TRBD2 identical over 7 bases. With V trimmed by 3 bases and J by 2 bases, 5 bases remained unmatched. This CDR3 spans 15 amino acids. Germline CDR1 MNHNS, CDR2 SASEGT. The CDR3 sequence is CASSESGAPTDTQYF. DNA of the CDR3: TGTGCCAGCAGTGAGAGCGGGGCGCCCACAGATACGCAGTATTTT.

The chain has TRBV19 and TRBJ1-4; tentative D call: TRBD1 (5 bases). CDR3 length: 14 residues. V gave up 10 bases and J gave up 7 bases, with 19 bases separating them. CDR1 and CDR2 from the germline V gene are LNHDA and SQIVND (reference sequence). CDR3 residues: CATKHSRDFEKLFF. The CDR3 region has the DNA TGTGCCACCAAACACTCCCGGGACTTTGAAAAACTGTTTTTT. The full variable domain, with the rest looked up from reference TRBV19 and TRBJ1-4, is DGGITQSPKYLFRKEGQNVTLSCEQNLNHDAMYWYRQDPGQGLRLIYYSQIVNDFQKGDIAEGYSVSREKKESFPLTVTSAQKNPTAFYLCATKHSRDFEKLFFGSGTQLSVL.

About this clone itself: The junction does not match germline at one end; this may be a read error. This chain uses TRBV6-2 or TRBV6-3 with TRBJ1-3; 7 bases are a match to TRBD1. CDR1 MNHEY and CDR2 SVGEGT come from the germline V gene. The CDR3 consists of 16 residues. CDR3 sequence reads: CASSYSLTGAWTRVVF. CDR3 DNA: TGTGCCAGCAGTTACTCGCTAACAGGGGCCTGGACCAGGGTGGTCTTT.

V usage is TRBV19 and J usage is TRBJ2-5; TRBD1 matches 8 bases. The CDR3 totals 14 residues. V gave up 5 bases and J gave up 0 bases; unmatched junction bases: 2. Germline CDR1 and CDR2: LNHDA and SQIVND (reference sequence). Here the CDR3 reads CASSHRGDQETQYF. For the CDR3, the DNA is TGTGCCAGTAGTCACAGGGGGGACCAAGAGACCCAGTACTTC.

The rearrangement uses TRBV5-1 and TRBJ2-1; a weak D match, TRBD1 (6 bases). CDR1 is SGHRS, CDR2 YFSETQ, per germline. Trimming left V 0 bases short and J 7 bases short, with 14 bases between. The CDR3 length is 15 residues. CDR3 loop: CASSLGPPRGNEQFF. The CDR3 DNA follows: TGCGCCAGCAGCTTGGGGCCACCTAGGGGGAATGAGCAGTTCTTC.

The gene calls are TRBV3-1 (or the pseudogene TRBV3-2) and TRBJ2-6; the D gene is possibly TRBD1 (5 bases). Per the germline V gene, CDR1 is LGHDT and CDR2 is YNNKEL (reference sequence). This CDR3 comprises 19 residues. Trimming cost V 2 bases and J 5 bases, with 22 bases left between them. CDR3 sequence reads: CASSQRITTGAKWANVLTF. CDR3 DNA: TGTGCCAGCAGCCAAAGGATTACTACAGGCGCTAAATGGGCCAACGTCCTGACTTTC.

The chain couples TRBV5-6 to TRBJ1-2, with D hard to call. Germline lookup yields CDR1 SGHDT and CDR2 YYEEEE. V was trimmed by 1 base and J by 5 bases, leaving 15 bases between them. The CDR3 length is 15 residues. The chain's CDR3 is CASSLQPGSGYGYTF. DNA of the CDR3: TGTGCCAGCAGCTTGCAGCCGGGCTCGGGATATGGCTACACCTTC.

The chain couples TRBV29-1 to TRBJ1-2; D remains unclear. The germline CDR1 and CDR2 sequences are SQVTM and ANQGSEA. The CDR3 has 12 amino acids. V was cut by 0 bases and J by 8 bases, with 10 bases left in between. This CDR3 is CSVEETHRGYTF. CDR3 nucleotides: TGCAGCGTTGAAGAAACCCATCGGGGCTACACCTTC.

A note on this clone: A read error may produce the germline difference seen at one junction end. This chain joins TRBV7-9 and TRBJ2-4, with unresolved D. CDR3 length: 12 amino acids. From germline, CDR1 is SEHNR and CDR2 FQNEAQ (reference sequence). Here the CDR3 DNA reads TGTGCCAGCAGCTTGGGCTCTGGTGACCTCTTCTTC. Amino acid sequence: CASSLGSGDLFF.

This sequence joins TRBV4-3 and TRBJ2-2, with a weak D call TRBD2 (5 bases). The CDR3 length is 15 residues. With 1 base removed from V and 7 bases from J, the gap between germline ends came to 13 bases. Germline V gene lookup returns CDR1 LGHNA and CDR2 YSLEER. CDR3 protein: CASSQVGHGDGELFF. The CDR3 region has the DNA TGCGCCAGCAGCCAAGTAGGCCACGGGGACGGGGAGCTGTTTTTT.

CDR3 protein: CAIRRTRTGNNTEAFF. In nucleotides, the CDR3 is TGTGCCATCAGAAGAACAAGGACAGGGAATAACACTGAAGCTTTCTTT. The chain is built from TRBV10-3 and TRBJ1-1; 8 bases agree with TRBD1. CDR3 length equals 16 residues. Trimming cost V 6 bases and J 2 bases; bases outside gene matches: 11. Germline assignment: CDR1 ENHRY and CDR2 SYGVKD.

The V and J genes are TRBV19 and TRBJ2-4, with no clear D. The germline gives CDR1 LNHDA, CDR2 SQIVND (reference sequence). The CDR3 spans 13 residues. Trimming removed 1 base from V and 6 bases from J, with 7 bases in between. CDR3 coding DNA: TGTGCCAGTAGTATAGTTCCGGGAAACATTCAGTACTTC. Amino acid sequence: CASSIVPGNIQYF.

The chain employs TRBV7-9 and TRBJ1-1; D is perhaps TRBD1 (6 bases). The CDR3 contains 12 residues. Germline-derived CDR1 and CDR2 are SEHNR and FQNEAQ (reference sequence). V dropped 8 bases and J dropped 6 bases, with 13 bases sitting between them. The CDR3 reads CASGSWGPEAFF. The CDR3 DNA reads as TGTGCCAGCGGCTCTTGGGGGCCTGAAGCTTTCTTT.

The chain has TRBV18 and TRBJ1-5; no reliable D call. Germline loops: CDR1 KGHSH, CDR2 LQKENI. V shed 0 bases and J shed 1 base, with 10 bases lying between them. CDR3 length equals 16 residues. The CDR3 DNA sequence: TGTGCCAGCTCACCACCGGTTAGGGAGAGCAATCAGCCCCAGCATTTT. Translating gives CASSPPVRESNQPQHF.